This TCR beta chain originates from a study of Graves' ophthalmopathy and Graves' hyperthyroidism. This clonotype was counted many times. This CDR3 is 13 amino acids long. Per germline, CDR1 SGHTA and CDR2 FQGTGA. V gave up 2 bases and J gave up 5 bases, with 9 bases separating them. Amplification of the TCR beta CDR3 regions used RNA transcripts (as template). After a first-round RT-PCR with HTBI primers, a second-round multiplex PCR was run. TCRdb re-derived calls from the multiplex PCR reads in MiXCR, one entry per CDR3 protein. This table has over 500,000 distinct CDR3 sequences, 22% appearing once. Researchers turned away patients with other autoimmune diseases, uncontrolled infections, pregnancy or lactation.

The V call is TRBV7-3, the J call TRBJ2-5; possible D gene TRBD2, 5 bases. The receptor was isolated from a woman between 18 and 29 years old with stable Graves' hyperthyroidism. Some clones in this sample may be carry-over from other donors' samples. Sequencing used peripheral blood. The CDR3, as DNA: TGTGCCAGCAGCTTACGGGATAGTGAGACCCAGTACTTC. Protein product: CASSLRDSETQYF.